These 20 T cell receptor beta chains share one sample of origin, sequenced in a study of vaccination and CD4 T cells after COVID-19 (dated by TCRdb to 2021 to 2024). The intended sense of this specimen's treatment or condition label: roughly ten-day PBMC culture with coronavirus spike peptide pools or control peptides (ViraFEST assay). Receptors were amplified or captured by PCR. Sequencing relied on an Illumina iSeq 100. At the Johns Hopkins FTIC core, DNA from the cultured CD4+ T cells underwent TCR sequencing with the Oncomine TCR Beta short-read assay. In TCRdb, the public reads were trimmed at Q25 with fastp and aligned with MiXCR, with productive beta chains retained. Rows with a matching CDR3 protein are joined into one entry that keeps the most common DNA and genes. Recorded for this sample are about 7,300 distinct CDR3 sequences; about 51% of them occurred a single time. About a third of the sample comes from the top ten.

These receptors lack a known antigen. The sequenced material came from CD4+ T cells from blood, cultured in vitro. These receptors were collected from a human donor who had recovered from COVID-19.

The J gene is TRBJ2-3, the V gene TRBV6-4, with 13 bases fitting TRBD2. Germline V gene sequence: CDR1 MRHNA, CDR2 SNTAGT. The CDR3 extends over 16 amino acids. V was pared by 2 bases and J by 1 base, with 0 bases of the junction left unmatched. As DNA, the CDR3 is TGTGCCAGCAGTGACGGGACTAGCGGGGGCACAGATACGCAGTATTTT. Protein sequence: CASSDGTSGGTDTQYF.

The V and J genes are TRBV4-3 and TRBJ2-2; D may be TRBD2 (5 bases). V was pared by 4 bases and J by 1 base, with 10 bases between. Germline CDR1 reads LGHNA; CDR2 reads YSLEER. The CDR3 length is 15 residues. The chain's CDR3 is CASSPGRGNTGELFF. CDR3 in DNA: TGCGCCAGCAGCCCGGGCCGGGGGAACACCGGGGAGCTGTTTTTT.

V and J are TRBV19 and TRBJ2-1; 8 bases fit TRBD2. With V trimmed by 6 bases and J by 16 bases, 11 bases remained unmatched. CDR3 length equals 12 residues. Germline V gives CDR1 LNHDA, CDR2 SQIVND (reference sequence). The CDR3 bases are TGTGCCAGTAGGAACACCGGGAGGGCCGAATTCTTC. This translates into CASRNTGRAEFF.

The rearrangement uses TRBV20-1 and TRBJ2-2; D remains ambiguous. The CDR3 is made up of 12 amino acids. Deletions cut 3 bases from V and 2 bases from J, with 4 bases between. Looked up from germline, CDR1 is DFQATT and CDR2 is SNEGSKA (reference sequence). CDR3 region: CSARDNTGELFF. The CDR3 DNA sequence: TGCAGTGCTAGGGACAACACCGGGGAGCTGTTTTTT.

In this sample, this clonotype turned up a few times. The V and J genes are TRBV29-1 and TRBJ2-3; no clear D gene. The CDR3 loop spans 16 amino acids. The germline CDR1 and CDR2 sequences are SQVTM and ANQGSEA. V lost 4 bases and J 2 bases, leaving 19 bases between the germline ends. CDR3 in amino acids: CSVGGLPRKNTDTQYF. The CDR3 nucleotides are TGCAGCGTTGGAGGCCTCCCACGGAAGAACACAGATACGCAGTATTTT.

There are a few counts of this clonotype. The V gene is TRBV7-6, the J gene TRBJ2-2, with D uncertain. With 1 base removed from V and 0 bases from J, the gap between germline ends came to 9 bases. Germline CDR1 is SGHVS and CDR2 is FNYEAQ. This CDR3 region has 16 residues. CDR3 sequence reads: CASSLVGRPNTGELFF. In DNA, the CDR3 is TGTGCCAGCAGCTTAGTCGGCAGGCCGAACACCGGGGAGCTGTTTTTT.

The J gene is TRBJ1-4, the V gene TRBV6-1, with D possibly being TRBD1 (6 bases). Looked up from germline, CDR1 is MNHNS and CDR2 is SASEGT. The CDR3 consists of 14 residues. Trimming removed 4 bases from V and 5 bases from J, with 11 bases in between. The CDR3 reads CASSGDTVNEKLFF. The CDR3 coding sequence is TGTGCCAGCAGTGGGGACACGGTGAATGAAAAACTGTTTTTT.

Here the CDR3 reads CASSLEVGTGVYGYTF. In nucleotides, the CDR3 is TGTGCCAGCAGCTTAGAGGTCGGGACAGGGGTATATGGCTACACCTTC. The chain carries TRBV7-2 and TRBJ1-2, with 10 bases matching TRBD1. V dropped 1 base and J dropped 5; count of bases not matched to a gene: 7. Germline V CDR1 and CDR2: SGHTA, FQGNSA. The CDR3 totals 16 residues.

The V gene is TRBV6-1, the J gene TRBJ2-7; 7 bases match TRBD1. Germline CDR1 MNHNS, CDR2 SASEGT. The V and J ends lost 4 bases and 2 bases, in that order; junction bases with no gene match: 5. The CDR3 extends over 14 amino acids. The CDR3 coding sequence is TGTGCCAGCAGTGGGACAGGCAGAACCTACGAGCAGTACTTC. Its translation is CASSGTGRTYEQYF.

The rearrangement links TRBV6-5 to TRBJ2-7; 9 bases are a match to TRBD1. The V gene end was trimmed by 4 bases and the J gene end by 6 bases; junction bases not matched to a gene: 7. The V gene's germline CDR1 is MNHEY and CDR2 SVGAGI. There are 14 residues in the CDR3. CDR3 DNA: TGTGCCAGCAGTTCCGGGACAGGGCTGTCCGAGCAGTACTTC. This sequence encodes CASSSGTGLSEQYF.

This sequence joins TRBV20-1 and TRBJ2-7; the D is unclear. Germline-derived CDR1 and CDR2 are DFQATT and SNEGSKA (reference sequence). Trimming removed 2 bases at V and 1 base at J, with 6 bases between. This CDR3 comprises 12 residues. The CDR3 reads CSARWISYEQYF. The DNA of the CDR3 is TGCAGTGCTAGATGGATTTCCTACGAGCAGTACTTC.

V and J are TRBV24-1 and TRBJ2-6; perhaps TRBD2 as D (6 bases). Between the trimmed V and J ends, which lost 5 bases and 0 bases, there was a span of 16 bases. Germline lookup yields CDR1 KGHDR and CDR2 SFDVKD. The CDR3 runs 18 residues. CDR3 loop: CATSGTGTETSGANVLTF. In DNA form, the CDR3 reads TGTGCCACCAGTGGCACCGGGACTGAAACCTCTGGGGCCAACGTCCTGACTTTC.

This chain uses TRBV7-9 with TRBJ2-7, with D tentatively TRBD1 or TRBD2 (5 bases each). V gave up 3 bases and J gave up 0 bases, with 9 bases separating them. CDR3 length equals 14 residues. Germline CDR1 SEHNR, CDR2 FQNEAQ (reference sequence). The CDR3 nucleotides are TGTGCCAGCAGCTTTGGGGGAAGCTCCTACGAGCAGTACTTC. It codes for CASSFGGSSYEQYF.

This clonotype was counted between two and nine times. This chain joins TRBV7-3 and TRBJ1-1, with 9 bases identical to TRBD1. V shed 4 bases and J 4 bases; nucleotides not matched to a gene: 4. The CDR3 length is 14 residues. In germline, CDR1 is SGHTA, CDR2 FQGTGA. The CDR3 is CASSSSTGGTEAFF. In DNA form, the CDR3 reads TGTGCCAGCAGCTCCTCGACAGGGGGCACTGAAGCTTTCTTT.

The DNA for the CDR3 is TGTGCCAGCAGTTTATCCCTACCAGGGACAGGGTCCAGAGGCTACACCTTC. Encoded protein: CASSLSLPGTGSRGYTF. The chain couples TRBV12-3 or TRBV12-4 to TRBJ1-2, with TRBD1 matching 9 bases. The CDR3 is made up of 17 amino acids. Germline trimming cut 2 bases from V and 8 bases from J; bases unmatched to any gene: 15.

This chain connects TRBV6-2 or TRBV6-3 to TRBJ2-1; TRBD2 matches 7 bases. Per the germline V gene, CDR1 is MNHEY and CDR2 is SVGEGT. The ends lost 6 bases at V and 0 bases at J; junction bases unmatched: 5. This CDR3 is 15 amino acids long. CDR3 DNA: TGTGCCAGCAGAGAGCGGGGAAGCTCCTACAATGAGCAGTTCTTC. It codes for CASRERGSSYNEQFF.

This chain connects TRBV6-9 to TRBJ2-5; 9 bases are a match to TRBD1. Germline assignment: CDR1 MNHGY and CDR2 SVAAGI. The CDR3 totals 14 residues. V dropped 6 bases and J dropped 5; count of bases not matched to a gene: 7. CDR3 sequence: CASSDTGGGETQYF. CDR3 DNA: TGTGCCAGCAGCGATACAGGGGGCGGGGAGACCCAGTACTTC.

The CDR3 sequence: CASRRRQSEKLFF. For the CDR3, the DNA is TGTGCCAGCAGACGACGACAGAGTGAAAAACTGTTTTTT. The chain recombines TRBV6-1 with TRBJ1-4; weak D call: TRBD1 (5 bases). The CDR3 consists of 13 residues. V was cut by 6 bases and J by 7 bases, with 12 bases left in between. CDR1 and CDR2 from the germline V gene are MNHNS and SASEGT.

CDR3 sequence (DNA): TGTGCCAGTGTCCCGGGACAGGGGAACTATGGCTACACCTTC. Protein: CASVPGQGNYGYTF. The genes are TRBV19 and TRBJ1-2; 10 bases agree with TRBD1. Germline values: CDR1 LNHDA, CDR2 SQIVND (reference sequence). The CDR3 has 14 amino acids. Unmatched junction bases numbered 5, after V lost 8 bases and J lost 2 bases. Filled out from reference TRBV19 and TRBJ1-2, the complete variable domain reads DGGITQSPKYLFRKEGQNVTLSCEQNLNHDAMYWYRQDPGQGLRLIYYSQIVNDFQKGDIAEGYSVSREKKESFPLTVTSAQKNPTAFYLCASVPGQGNYGYTFGSGTRLTVV.

The sample holds a few counts of this clonotype. The chain combines TRBV7-2 with TRBJ2-7; D may be TRBD2 (6 bases). CDR3 length: 15 amino acids. Germline CDR1 reads SGHTA; CDR2 reads FQGNSA. V lost 5 bases and J 2 bases, leaving 16 bases between the germline ends. In DNA, the CDR3 is TGTGCCAGCAGCCGAGGCGGGACGTTCGCCTACGAGCAGTACTTC. The encoded protein is CASSRGGTFAYEQYF. Full variable domain (remainder filled in from reference TRBV7-2 and TRBJ2-7): GAGVSQSPSNKVTEKGKDVELRCDPISGHTALYWYRQSLGQGLEFLIYFQGNSAPDKSGLPSDRFSAERTGGSVSTLTIQRTQQEDSAVYLCASSRGGTFAYEQYFGPGTRLTVT.